This TCR beta chain was identified during a study of tumor-infiltrating lymphocytes in primary liver carcinoma. Study as a whole: Surgical resection was used to treat these primary liver carcinoma patients. Read depth, roughly 3.5 to 7.13 million productive TCRbeta reads, did not differ significantly between tissues.

Germline DNA was also extracted, while the blood RNA originated from unsorted whole blood. Patients showed chronic HBV infection and an absence of prior treatment. Germline CDR1 SGHAT, CDR2 FQNNGV. The CDR3 runs 18 residues. Trimming stripped 1 base from V and 3 bases from J, with 20 bases between. TCR beta cDNA was prepared out of about 510 ng total RNA by means of a constant-region primer. Investigators got TCR beta libraries out of three nested multiplex PCR rounds, done with slightly modified ARM-PCR. Researchers ran the first two PCR rounds for roughly 11 cycles each with TRBV1-TRBV30 forward primers and a C-beta reverse primer. TCRdb reanalysed the multiplex PCR reads using MiXCR and keeps one entry per CDR3 protein. The table records some 180,000 distinct CDR3 sequences, roughly three fifths of them present only once. Study-wide results and caveats: Top-250-clone fractions were significantly higher in tumors than in blood (p = 0.039).

Worth noting for this clonotype: As yet, its antigen is unknown. Since a much larger clone is just one base distant, this may be a read error.

Sequencing was carried out using peripheral blood. The chain links TRBV11-2 to TRBJ2-3, with TRBD2 as a possible D gene (5 bases). The clonotype comes from a man aged 40-49 years with primary liver carcinoma and hepatitis B virus infection. The CDR3 DNA sequence: TGTGCCAGCAGCTTAGTGCTGGGTAGCGTGAGTGGAACAGATACGCAGTATTTT. This gives the protein CASSLVLGSVSGTDTQYF.